The 30 T cell receptor beta chains in this list originate from one sample, sequenced in a study of blood T cell repertoires in COVID-19. Clones were sequenced by immunoSEQ multiplex PCR, and TCRdb holds only the in-frame ones, with some missing. The data hold 150,000 to 200,000 clones, with roughly 83% observed a single time. What was sequenced was PBMCs or T cells enriched from blood (not recorded which). The receptors here all came from a woman aged 55-69 years who had recovered from COVID-19.

The chain joins TRBV3-1 (or the pseudogene TRBV3-2) to TRBJ1-1; D is undetermined. The germline gives CDR1 LGHDT, CDR2 YNNKEL (reference sequence). The germline V and J ends were trimmed by 1 base and 5 bases, with 14 bases remaining between them. The CDR3 has 15 residues. CDR3 in amino acids: CASSQVATRRTEAFF. The CDR3 DNA sequence: TGTGCCAGCAGCCAAGTAGCGACAAGAAGGACTGAAGCTTTCTTT.

V and J are TRBV28 and TRBJ2-7; 7 bases are a match to TRBD1. Germline V lookup: CDR1 MDHEN, CDR2 SYDVKM. This CDR3 is built from 13 residues. J gave up 3 bases and V 6 bases, and 5 bases lay outside the gene matches. CDR3 sequence (DNA): TGTGCCAGCAGGACAGGGATCATCTACGAGCAGTACTTC. This translates into CASRTGIIYEQYF.

The V call is TRBV3-1 (or the pseudogene TRBV3-2), the J call TRBJ1-5; the D gene is possibly TRBD1 (5 bases). Germline CDR1 is LGHDT and CDR2 is YNNKEL (reference sequence). Trimming took 4 bases from V and 3 from J, leaving 19 bases between them. This CDR3 region has 17 residues. The CDR3 protein is CASSLWRFGRDNQPQHF. CDR3 nucleotides: TGTGCCAGCAGCCTCTGGAGATTTGGCAGGGACAATCAGCCCCAGCATTTT.

V gene TRBV2 combines with J gene TRBJ1-3; 8 bases are shared with TRBD1. The J segment lost 3 bases and the V segment lost 7 bases, leaving 14 bases of the junction unmatched. The germline gives CDR1 SNHLY, CDR2 FYNNEI. The CDR3 is 17 residues long. CDR3 protein: CASNRDRSIVGGNTIYF. The DNA of the CDR3 is TGTGCCAGCAACCGGGACAGGTCCATAGTAGGTGGAAACACCATATATTTT.

The chain recombines TRBV28 with TRBJ2-7, with D maybe TRBD2 (6 bases). Trimming removed 6 bases from V and 0 bases from J, with 9 bases in between. The CDR3 is 13 residues long. Per germline, CDR1 MDHEN and CDR2 SYDVKM. CDR3 in DNA: TGTGCCAGCAGGGGCGGGACCTCCTACGAGCAGTACTTC. It specifies CASRGGTSYEQYF.

This clone was seen a few times. Other DNA sequences in this specimen translate into the identical CDR3. The chain links TRBV30 to TRBJ1-5, with D perhaps TRBD1 (5 bases). Trimming shortened V by 3 bases and J by 2 bases, and 8 bases separated the two germline ends. Germline V lookup: CDR1 GTSNPN, CDR2 SVGIG (reference sequence). The CDR3 loop spans 13 amino acids. The CDR3 nucleotides are TGTGCCTGGAGCGGGGGAGGCAATCAGCCCCAGCATTTT. Translated, it gives CAWSGGGNQPQHF.

The chain carries TRBV30 and TRBJ1-3; D gene ambiguous. CDR3 length: 15 amino acids. The germline V and J ends were trimmed by 0 bases and 0 bases, with 9 bases remaining between them. Germline loops: CDR1 GTSNPN, CDR2 SVGIG (reference sequence). The CDR3 coding sequence is TGTGCCTGGAGTGTTAGTATACGCTCTGGAAACACCATATATTTT. Translated: CAWSVSIRSGNTIYF.

The V call is TRBV30, the J call TRBJ2-1, with 10 bases identical to TRBD2. The V segment lost 0 bases and the J segment 9 bases; nucleotides outside the gene matches: 8. The CDR3 has 15 amino acids. From germline, CDR1 is GTSNPN and CDR2 SVGIG (reference sequence). The chain's CDR3 is CAWSVASGRLGEQFF. The CDR3 nucleotides read TGTGCCTGGAGTGTCGCTAGCGGGAGATTGGGTGAGCAGTTCTTC. Using reference TRBV30 and TRBJ2-1 for the parts outside the CDR3, the full variable domain is SQTIHQWPATLVQPVGSPLSLECTVEGTSNPNLYWYRQAAGRGLQLLFYSVGIGQISSEVPQNLSASRPQDRQFILSSKKLLLSDSGFYLCAWSVASGRLGEQFFGPGTRLTVL.

V usage is TRBV29-1 and J usage is TRBJ2-7, with D possibly matching TRBD2 (7 bases). The CDR3 contains 12 residues. Germline V CDR1 and CDR2: SQVTM, ANQGSEA. The V and J ends lost 7 bases and 2 bases respectively, with 12 bases between them. The CDR3 sequence is CSAGGGPYEQYF. CDR3 sequence (DNA): TGCAGCGCTGGGGGGGGGCCCTACGAGCAGTACTTC.

V is TRBV24-1 and J is TRBJ2-5; D perhaps matches TRBD1 (9 bases). Germline V gives CDR1 KGHDR, CDR2 SFDVKD. V lost 6 bases and J 13 bases, leaving 23 bases between the germline ends. This CDR3 is built from 14 residues. This CDR3 reads CATSRGGTGGSMYF. The CDR3, as DNA: TGTGCCACCAGTCGGGGGGGAACAGGGGGCTCTATGTACTTC.

The V gene is TRBV9, the J gene TRBJ1-1; D not certain. The CDR3 has 13 residues. CDR1 and CDR2 (germline): SGDLS, YYNGEE. Trimming stripped 2 bases from V and 3 bases from J, with 8 bases between. The chain's CDR3 is CASSVAPHTEAFF. In DNA form, the CDR3 reads TGTGCCAGCAGCGTGGCCCCGCACACTGAAGCTTTCTTT.

V is TRBV2 and J is TRBJ1-5; 10 positions match TRBD1. Germline lookup yields CDR1 SNHLY and CDR2 FYNNEI. The junction had 7 bases not matched to a gene; V was cut back by 5 bases and J by 0 bases. This CDR3 contains 17 residues. CDR3: CASSHPGQGYSNQPQHF. The DNA for the CDR3 is TGTGCCAGCAGTCACCCGGGACAGGGGTATAGCAATCAGCCCCAGCATTTT.

As for this clone: This sample includes further DNA sequences coding for the same CDR3. The J gene is TRBJ2-1, the V gene TRBV5-1; TRBD2 matches at 11 bases. The CDR3 has 15 amino acids. V lost 4 bases, J lost 7 bases, and 7 bases stayed unmatched. Germline V CDR1 and CDR2: SGHRS, YFSETQ. This chain's CDR3 is CASSPIAGGRNEQFF. DNA for the CDR3: TGCGCCAGCAGCCCTATAGCGGGAGGGAGAAATGAGCAGTTCTTC.

The chain is built from TRBV9 and TRBJ2-5; D is undetermined. The CDR3 contains 14 residues. Germline V gives CDR1 SGDLS, CDR2 YYNGEE. The germline V and J ends were trimmed by 2 bases and 0 bases, with 8 bases remaining between them. CDR3 bases: TGTGCCAGCAGCGTCGAGAAGTACCAAGAGACCCAGTACTTC. Amino acid sequence: CASSVEKYQETQYF. Combining the CDR3 with reference TRBV9 and TRBJ2-5 gives the whole variable domain DSGVTQTPKHLITATGQRVTLRCSPRSGDLSVYWYQQSLDQGLQFLIQYYNGEERAKGNILERFSAQQFPDLHSELNLSSLELGDSALYFCASSVEKYQETQYFGPGTRLLVL.

The DNA for the CDR3 is TGTGCCAGTAGTAGCCCAAGAGGACAGGGGGCGTATGGCTACACCTTC. The encoded protein is CASSSPRGQGAYGYTF. The chain uses TRBV19 and TRBJ1-2, with TRBD1 matching over 11 bases. V was clipped by 4 bases and J by 5 bases; unmatched bases: 9. From germline, CDR1 is LNHDA and CDR2 SQIVND (reference sequence). The CDR3 is 16 residues long.

In this sample, this clone turned up once. V and J are TRBV5-1 and TRBJ2-7, with D perhaps matching TRBD1 (5 bases). The CDR3 runs to 15 residues. The V and J ends lost 0 bases and 5 bases respectively, with 15 bases between them. Germline assignment: CDR1 SGHRS and CDR2 YFSETQ. The CDR3 here is CASSLGGQGRNEQYF. The CDR3, as DNA: TGCGCCAGCAGCTTGGGAGGTCAGGGTAGGAACGAGCAGTACTTC.

The V gene is TRBV28, the J gene TRBJ2-3; 12 bases are shared with TRBD1. The CDR3 sequence is 17 residues long. Germline V gives CDR1 MDHEN, CDR2 SYDVKM. V lost 6 bases, J lost 5 bases, and 12 bases stayed unmatched. CDR3 sequence: CASRNPPGQGAGDTQYF. The DNA of the CDR3 is TGTGCCAGCAGGAACCCACCGGGACAGGGGGCTGGAGATACGCAGTATTTT.

The chain links TRBV5-1 to TRBJ2-7; 9 nucleotides align to TRBD1. Germline trimming cut 4 bases from V and 4 bases from J; bases unmatched to any gene: 6. Germline V CDR1 and CDR2: SGHRS, YFSETQ. The CDR3 spans 14 residues. Here the CDR3 DNA reads TGCGCCAGCAGCCCCGGGACAGGGATATACGAGCAGTACTTC. Protein product: CASSPGTGIYEQYF.

The rearrangement links TRBV5-1 to TRBJ2-1; TRBD1 agrees at 9 bases. Germline CDR1 reads SGHRS; CDR2 reads YFSETQ. V trimming: 8 bases; J trimming: 6 bases; junction bases outside the gene matches: 9. CDR3 length equals 14 residues. This CDR3 is CASATGTGSNEQFF. CDR3 DNA: TGCGCCAGTGCGACCGGGACAGGGTCCAATGAGCAGTTCTTC.

This chain joins TRBV27 and TRBJ2-7, with TRBD2 identical over 11 bases. CDR3 length: 15 residues. Germline CDR1 and CDR2: MNHEY and SMNVEV (reference sequence). The J segment lost 1 base and the V segment lost 4 bases, leaving 3 bases of the junction unmatched. CDR3 sequence reads: CASSSGTSGSYEQYF. For the CDR3, the DNA is TGTGCCAGCAGTTCCGGGACTAGCGGTTCCTACGAGCAGTACTTC.

This clone was detected a few times. The chain couples TRBV3-1 (or the pseudogene TRBV3-2) to TRBJ1-4; tentative D call: TRBD1 (5 bases). The CDR3 covers 15 residues. The V gene lost 4 bases and the J gene lost 8 bases, with 17 bases spanning the gap. Germline V gives CDR1 LGHDT, CDR2 YNNKEL (reference sequence). CDR3: CASSLRWGDGEKLFF. CDR3 sequence (DNA): TGTGCCAGCAGCCTCCGTTGGGGGGATGGAGAAAAACTGTTTTTT.

V is TRBV5-1 and J is TRBJ2-5, with 9 bases matching TRBD1. The CDR3 extends over 15 amino acids. Germline assignment: CDR1 SGHRS and CDR2 YFSETQ. V lost 6 bases and J lost 7; bases outside the gene matches: 13. CDR3 DNA: TGCGCCAGCACCCCCTCATCGGGGGGACAGGGGACCCAGTACTTC. Translation: CASTPSSGGQGTQYF.

The V call is TRBV4-2, the J call TRBJ2-2, with 7 bases lining up with TRBD2. The CDR3 has 16 amino acids. Germline V gene lookup returns CDR1 LGHNA and CDR2 YNFKEQ. J lost 4 bases, V lost 0 bases, and 5 bases had no gene match. CDR3 in DNA: TGTGCCAGCAGCCAAGAAGCGGGGCCAGTCACCGGGGAGCTGTTTTTT. Translated, it gives CASSQEAGPVTGELFF.

This clone has just one count. The CDR3 sequence: CASSPVGGTYEQYF. Here the CDR3 DNA reads TGTGCCAGCAGTCCAGTCGGAGGAACCTACGAGCAGTACTTC. The V and J genes are TRBV6-5 and TRBJ2-7; possibly TRBD2 for D (5 bases). The V gene lost 5 bases and the J gene lost 2 bases, with 13 bases spanning the gap. Germline loops: CDR1 MNHEY, CDR2 SVGAGI. CDR3 length: 14 amino acids.

This chain connects TRBV4-1 to TRBJ1-4; TRBD1 matches 9 bases. The CDR3 is 16 residues long. Losses at the gene ends were 6 bases for V and 8 bases for J; bases not matched to a gene: 13. CDR1 is MGHRA, CDR2 YSYEKL, per germline. The CDR3: CASRDSPGQGLEKLFF. The CDR3 region has the DNA TGCGCCAGCAGGGATTCCCCCGGACAGGGGTTGGAAAAACTGTTTTTT.

The chain couples TRBV12-5 to TRBJ1-2, with 8 bases lining up with TRBD1. CDR1 LGHNT and CDR2 FRNRAP come from the germline V gene. Trimming at V came to 0 bases and at J to 8 bases, leaving 5 bases not matched to a gene. The CDR3 consists of 14 residues. As DNA, the CDR3 is TGTGCTAGTGGTTTGGTGACAGGGGTGGAAGGCTACACCTTC. Protein product: CASGLVTGVEGYTF.

This clone appeared a single time. The junction does not match germline at one end; this may be a read error. The rearrangement uses TRBV3-1 (or the pseudogene TRBV3-2) and TRBJ2-1, with a tentative D call TRBD2 (5 bases). Germline V lookup: CDR1 LGHDT, CDR2 YNNKEL (reference sequence). The CDR3 has 12 amino acids. The CDR3 DNA follows: TGTGCCAGCAGCCAGGCCGACGGGTGGAGGATCTTC. This sequence encodes CASSQADGWRIF.

The CDR3: CASSARDSWRTEAFF. The CDR3 DNA reads TGTGCCAGCAGCGCACGGGACAGTTGGAGAACTGAAGCTTTCTTT. The chain combines TRBV9 with TRBJ1-1; TRBD1 aligns across 7 bases. This CDR3 comprises 15 residues. Germline V gene sequence: CDR1 SGDLS, CDR2 YYNGEE. Losses at the gene ends were 3 bases for V and 5 bases for J; bases not matched to a gene: 10.

The chain carries TRBV6-5 and TRBJ1-1, with 7 nucleotides matching TRBD1. This CDR3 has 12 residues. The junction had 8 bases not matched to a gene; V was cut back by 6 bases and J by 10 bases. CDR1 is MNHEY, CDR2 SVGAGI, per germline. Here the CDR3 DNA reads TGTGCCAGCAGCGACAGGGTCGGTGGAGCTTTCTTT. Protein sequence: CASSDRVGGAFF.

The J gene is TRBJ1-1, the V gene TRBV5-4, with D unclear. The germline V gene has CDR1 SGHNT and CDR2 YYREEE (reference sequence). The CDR3 contains 15 residues. The V gene lost 0 bases and the J gene lost 0 bases, with 9 bases spanning the gap. CDR3 in DNA: TGTGCCAGCAGCTTGGGGCAGGCAATGAACACTGAAGCTTTCTTT. The encoded protein is CASSLGQAMNTEAFF.